This T cell receptor (beta chain) is drawn from a study of Ad26.COV2.S vaccination and SARS-CoV-2 variants. This CDR3 comprises 16 residues. The ends lost 3 bases at V and 5 bases at J; junction bases unmatched: 14. Germline V gene lookup returns CDR1 SQVTM and CDR2 ANQGSEA. Using immunoSEQ multiplex PCR, the repertoire was profiled, and TCRdb retains in-frame clones only, with some absent. The sample lists 350,000 to 450,000 clones; approximately 89% were seen once. Described treatment: 15 to 20 received Ad26.COV2.S at low or high dose, single or two shots; 5 received placebo; per-sample allocation not given. Collection of samples fell on day 63 after the first vaccine or placebo injection.

V is TRBV29-1 and J is TRBJ2-7; 9 nucleotides match TRBD1. The clonotype comes from a person aged 18-60 years who received the Ad26.COV2.S COVID-19 vaccine or a placebo. Sequences were derived from peripheral blood, sampled in a trial of Ad26.COV2.S vaccine versus placebo. For the CDR3, the DNA is TGCAGCGTTGAGGGGGATCGTGGACAGGGGTTCGACGAGCAGTACTTC. It is translated as CSVEGDRGQGFDEQYF.